This T cell receptor (beta chain) was sequenced during a study of shared clonotypes between healthy human individuals. Each sorted subset replicate got 200 ng genomic DNA, 25,000 to 30,000 genomes. Some clones are missing from TCRdb's copy, which holds only in-frame ones; the method was immunoSEQ multiplex PCR. Of about 1 million clones detected, around four fifths appear once; the ten largest clones hold roughly 1.4%. Study-level findings and limits: Non-shared clonotypes were found to have lower generation probabilities than the clonotypes that were shared by all four of the sorted-subset donors. Among the subsets, naive ones generally showed larger estimated richness than memory ones.

Of note for this clone: The antigen is not known.

The sequenced sample consisted of memory CD4+ T cells sorted from blood. This sample's subset: CD45RA-negative fraction. The clonotype comes from a man between 18 and 35 years old in good health.

As DNA, the CDR3 is TGTGCCAGTAGTATAGTTGAGATGGTATTCTCTGGAAACACCATATATTTT. Its protein product is CASSIVEMVFSGNTIYF. The rearrangement links TRBV19 to TRBJ1-3, with D unresolved. The CDR3 spans 17 residues. Between the trimmed V and J ends, which lost 1 base and 0 bases, there was a span of 13 bases. The germline V gene encodes CDR1 LNHDA and CDR2 SQIVND (reference sequence).